This T cell receptor (beta chain) stems from a study of CD8 T cells in ankylosing spondylitis. Findings and limits, study-wide: Disease-linked clones were found to be CD8+ and relatively rare in peripheral blood. A motif in TCR beta, a set of several highly homologous variants, appeared characteristic of ankylosing spondylitis blood.

MiXCR, run by TCRdb on the 5' RACE reads, gives a single entry per CDR3 protein. The sample lists just over 350,000 distinct CDR3 sequences, 20% occurring once. The V and J ends lost 9 bases and 3 bases respectively, with 11 bases between them. The CDR3 has 13 residues. The germline CDR1 and CDR2 sequences are KGHDR and SFDVKD. This clonotype was detected only a few times. Its target is unknown. The sequenced material came from blood, either unsorted or a sorted T cell fraction (not recorded which). The receptor's source is a male donor with ankylosing spondylitis or in good health (not recorded which). The V gene is TRBV24-1, the J gene TRBJ1-5, with D unresolved. The CDR3, as DNA: TGTGCCACCCCCGGCGGGGTCAATCAGCCCCAGCATTTT. Residues: CATPGGVNQPQHF.